The clone carrying this TCR beta chain was observed many times. The antigen remains unidentified. This sample was taken from a study of T-cell reconstitution after alpha-beta-depleted transplantation in children. General study findings and limits: Reports say that about two months after transplant, the alpha-beta T cells came out of several hundred graft clones that had expanded. Most T-cell counts and diversity one year after the transplant came from T cells that were newly produced.

Unique molecular identifiers tagged the TCRbeta library. TCRdb re-derived calls from the PCR reads in MiXCR, one entry per CDR3 protein. This sample has fewer than 550,000 distinct CDR3 sequences, with roughly 10% found just once. The CDR3 is 12 amino acids. Trimming removed 8 bases from V and 5 bases from J, with 15 bases in between. Germline loops: CDR1 SQVTM, CDR2 ANQGSEA. This material consisted of PBMCs, mostly from graft donor cells, taken 180 days after TCRalphabeta/CD19-depleted stem cell transplant. The receptor comes from a female patient between 2 and 15 years old who had a stem cell transplant for aplastic anemia, so the T cells may come from the graft donor. The chain links TRBV29-1 to TRBJ1-1; maybe TRBD1 (6 bases). The CDR3 DNA is TGCAGCTCCCGCCAGGGGAGGACTGAAGCTTTCTTT. Encoded protein: CSSRQGRTEAFF.